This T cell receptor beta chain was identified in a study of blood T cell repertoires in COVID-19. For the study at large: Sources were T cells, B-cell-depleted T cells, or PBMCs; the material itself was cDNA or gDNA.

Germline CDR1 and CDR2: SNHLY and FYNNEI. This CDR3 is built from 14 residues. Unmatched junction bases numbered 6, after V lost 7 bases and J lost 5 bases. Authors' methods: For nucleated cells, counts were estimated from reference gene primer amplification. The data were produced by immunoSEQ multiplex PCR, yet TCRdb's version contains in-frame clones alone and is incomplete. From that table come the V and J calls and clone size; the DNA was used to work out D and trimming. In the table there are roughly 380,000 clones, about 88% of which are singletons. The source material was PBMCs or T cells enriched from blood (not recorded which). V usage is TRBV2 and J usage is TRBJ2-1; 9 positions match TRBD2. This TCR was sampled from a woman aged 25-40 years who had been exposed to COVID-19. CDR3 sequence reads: CASTEASGNNEQFF. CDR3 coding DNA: TGTGCCAGCACCGAGGCTAGCGGGAACAATGAGCAGTTCTTC.